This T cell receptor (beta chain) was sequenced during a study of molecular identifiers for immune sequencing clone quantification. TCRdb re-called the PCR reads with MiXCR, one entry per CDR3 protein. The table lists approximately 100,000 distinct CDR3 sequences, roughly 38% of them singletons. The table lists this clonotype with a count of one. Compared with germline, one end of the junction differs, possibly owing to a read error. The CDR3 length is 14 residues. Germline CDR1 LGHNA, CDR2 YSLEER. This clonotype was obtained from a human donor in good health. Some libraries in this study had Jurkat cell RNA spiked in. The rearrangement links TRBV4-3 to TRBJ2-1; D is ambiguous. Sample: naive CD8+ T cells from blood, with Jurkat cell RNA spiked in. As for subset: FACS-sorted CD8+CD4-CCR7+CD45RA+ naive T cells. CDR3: CASGQEPGYNEQFF. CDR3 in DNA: TGCGCCAGCGGCCAAGAACCGGGCTACAATGAGCAGTTCTTC.